Listed below are T cell receptor beta chains from one sample, sequenced in a study of shared clonotypes between healthy human individuals. Libraries were prepared by immunoSEQ multiplex PCR; TCRdb keeps only in-frame clonotypes and omits some of them. There are about 2 million clones in the sample; about 95% occur only once, and 1% to 1.3% lies in the top ten. The sequenced material came from naive CD8+ T cells sorted from blood. These receptors came from a man aged 18 to 29 in good health. CDR3s include the opening cysteine and the closing phenylalanine or tryptophan. The order of the fields is clone size, J gene, D gene, V gene, CDR3 DNA, CDR3 protein. D genes are given only for firm matches. For some rows the clone size is stated as once, few or many, or as a class when expanded; others skip it.

>.|TRBJ2-1|.|TRBV10-3
TGTGCCATCAGTGAGGAGGCTGTTGAGCAGTTCTTC
CAISEEAVEQFF
>.|TRBJ1-2|.|TRBV27
TGTGCCAGCAGTTTATCTCAGTTCTATGGCTACACCTTC
CASSLSQFYGYTF
>.|TRBJ2-5|.|TRBV4-1
TGCGCCAGCAGCCCCGTCGAGGGAGACGAAGAGACCCAGTACTTC
CASSPVEGDEETQYF
>.|TRBJ2-7|TRBD1|TRBV6-1
TGTGCCAGCAGTGGTGGGACAGGGCCCTGGGTCGAGCAGTACTTC
CASSGGTGPWVEQYF
>.|TRBJ2-7|TRBD2|TRBV6-1
TGTGCCAGCAGTCACGGACTAGCGAGCTCCTACGAGCAGTACTTC
CASSHGLASSYEQYF
>.|TRBJ2-5|.|TRBV2
TGTGCCAGCAGTCGACTACTCCGGGAGACCCAGTACTTC
CASSRLLRETQYF
>once|TRBJ2-2|.|TRBV12-2
TGTGCAAGTCGCTTATTCTCTAGGTGTAACACCGGGGAGCTGTTTTTT
CASRLFSRCNTGELFF
>.|TRBJ2-5|.|TRBV11-1
TGTGCCAGCAGCTTAGCCCAAGAGACCCAGTACTTC
CASSLAQETQYF
>.|TRBJ2-7|.|TRBV19
TGTGCCAGTGGGTTTAGCGGATCCTACGAGCAGTACTTC
CASGFSGSYEQYF
>few|TRBJ2-5|.|TRBV5-1
TGCGCCAGCAGCTGGGAATCACAAGAGACCCAGTACTTC
CASSWESQETQYF
>few|TRBJ1-2|.|TRBV7-9
TGTGCCAGCAGCTACTATGGCTACACCTTC
CASSYYGYTF
>.|TRBJ2-7|TRBD1|TRBV4-1
TGCGCCAGCAGTCCCCGGACAGGACCCTACTTCGAGCAGTACTTC
CASSPRTGPYFEQYF
>.|TRBJ1-5|TRBD1|TRBV4-1
TGCGCCAGCAGCCAGTCGCAGGGGGCTAGCAATCAGCCCCAGCATTTT
CASSQSQGASNQPQHF
>.|TRBJ2-1|.|TRBV6-4
TGTGCCAGCAGTGGTGGCGGCGAGCAGTTCTTC
CASSGGGEQFF
>.|TRBJ2-5|.|TRBV5-8
TGTGCCAGCAGCTTGGCCTGGGAGACCCAGTACTTC
CASSLAWETQYF
>.|TRBJ2-7|.|TRBV5-6
TGTGCCAGCAGCTTGGGACTTGGTGGGGCTGAGCAGTACTTC
CASSLGLGGAEQYF
>few|TRBJ1-6|.|TRBV30
TGTGCCTGGAGCCTGGCCACGGCGGCACCCCTCCACTTT
CAWSLATAAPLHF
>.|TRBJ2-3|.|TRBV7-8
TGTGCCAGCAGCTTACGGGAATTTACAGATACGCAGTATTTT
CASSLREFTDTQYF
>.|TRBJ2-2|TRBD1|TRBV29-1
TGCAGCGTTAGACAGGGGGTGTCGTTCACCGGGGAGCTGTTTTTT
CSVRQGVSFTGELFF
>.|TRBJ1-2|.|TRBV6-1
TGTGCCAGCAGTGATACAGGAGCTAACTATGGCTACACCTTC
CASSDTGANYGYTF
>.|TRBJ1-2|.|TRBV5-4
TGTGCCAGCGGCGAAGGAGATGGCTACACCTTC
CASGEGDGYTF
>.|TRBJ2-3|.|TRBV6-5
TGTGCCAGCAGTTACTCACGAGGGAACACAGATACGCAGTATTTT
CASSYSRGNTDTQYF
>.|TRBJ2-7|TRBD1|TRBV6-5
TGTGCCAGCAGGACGGGGACAGGGTACGAGCAGTACTTC
CASRTGTGYEQYF
>.|TRBJ2-7|TRBD1|TRBV7-9
TGTGCCAGCAGCCCGAGACAGGGTGTGGGCGAGCAGTACTTC
CASSPRQGVGEQYF
>.|TRBJ2-7|.|TRBV11-1
TGTGCCAGCGGAAGTTCGGTCTGGGACTCCTACGAGCAGTACTTC
CASGSSVWDSYEQYF
>.|TRBJ2-1|.|TRBV28
TGTGCCAGCAGTCTACTCAGGGTGGACAATGAGCAGTTCTTC
CASSLLRVDNEQFF
>once|TRBJ1-2|.|TRBV19
TGTGCCAGTAGTTGGACAACTAATGGCTACACCTTC
CASSWTTNGYTF
>.|TRBJ2-7|.|TRBV9
TGTGCCAGCAGCGTAGGTACCCTTGCGGGCTCCTACGAGCAGTACTTC
CASSVGTLAGSYEQYF
>once|TRBJ2-3|.|TRBV10-1
TGCGCCAGCAGCTGGGAGCCCACGGATCGCACAGATACGCAGTATTTT
CASSWEPTDRTDTQYF
>once|TRBJ2-7|.|TRBV7-2
TGTGCCAGCAGCTTAGGTCCAGACACCACCTACGAGCAGTACTTC
CASSLGPDTTYEQYF
>.|TRBJ2-7|TRBD1|TRBV7-7
TGTGCTAGCAGCCCCGGGACAGGGGTCTACGAGCAGTACTTC
CASSPGTGVYEQYF
>.|TRBJ2-2|TRBD2|TRBV9
TGTGCCAGCAGCACCTTAGGACTAGCAGAGAACACCGGGGAGCTGTTTTTT
CASSTLGLAENTGELFF
>.|TRBJ2-7|.|TRBV7-2
TGTGCCAGCAGCTGGCAGGGGAAGTACGAGCAGTACTTC
CASSWQGKYEQYF
>.|TRBJ2-7|TRBD2|TRBV7-6
TGTGCCAGCAGCTCCGGACTAGCGGGGGGCGGGAACGAGCAGTACTTC
CASSSGLAGGGNEQYF
>.|TRBJ2-7|TRBD2|TRBV7-9
TGTGCCAGCAGCTTAGATCCCCTAGCGGGAGCCTACGAGCAGTACTTC
CASSLDPLAGAYEQYF
>.|TRBJ1-2|.|TRBV7-9
TGTGCCAGCAGCCCCCAGGTCAACTATGGCTACACCTTC
CASSPQVNYGYTF
>.|TRBJ2-7|TRBD1|TRBV27
TGTGCCAGCAGTTTATATGGGACAGGGGGCAACGAGCAGTACTTC
CASSLYGTGGNEQYF
>.|TRBJ2-7|.|TRBV19
TGTGCCAGTAGTATCCGGGACACCTACTACGAGCAGTACTTC
CASSIRDTYYEQYF
>.|TRBJ2-7|.|TRBV11-2
TGTGCCAGCAGCTTAGTGGGGGTCTACTACGAGCAGTACTTC
CASSLVGVYYEQYF
>.|TRBJ1-5|.|TRBV6-5
TGTGCCAGCAGTCTGGTGGGGGTACTCCATCAGCCCCAGCATTTT
CASSLVGVLHQPQHF
>once|TRBJ1-5|.|TRBV4-3
TGCGCCAGCAGCCAAGATATAGGGGGCAATCAGCCCCAGCATTTT
CASSQDIGGNQPQHF
>.|TRBJ1-1|.|TRBV19
TGTGCCAGTAGTATTGGGGGATTCGGGAACACTGAAGCTTTCTTT
CASSIGGFGNTEAFF
>.|TRBJ1-1|.|TRBV29-1
TGCAGCGTAAAGAATGGCAACGGATACACTGAAGCTTTCTTT
CSVKNGNGYTEAFF
>.|TRBJ2-3|.|TRBV28
TGTGCCAGCAGCTTCTTGGGTTCGGCAGGGGTAAATCCTAGCACAGATACGCAGTATTTT
CASSFLGSAGVNPSTDTQYF
>.|TRBJ2-7|TRBD2|TRBV6-5
TGTGCCAGCAGTTACTCGAGCGGGGAGGAGTCCTACGAGCAGTACTTC
CASSYSSGEESYEQYF
>few|TRBJ1-1|.|TRBV6-5
TGTGCCAGCAGTTACCTTGAGGAGGGGAACACTGAAGCTTTCTTT
CASSYLEEGNTEAFF
>.|TRBJ2-2|.|TRBV11-3
TGTGCCAGCAGCTTTAGCGTAAACACCGGGGAGCTGTTTTTT
CASSFSVNTGELFF
>.|TRBJ1-1|TRBD1|TRBV25-1
TGTGCCAGCGGGACAGTCATGAACACTGAAGCTTTCTTT
CASGTVMNTEAFF
>.|TRBJ1-3|.|TRBV30
TGTGCCTGGAGTGAGGCGTGGACCACCATATATTTT
CAWSEAWTTIYF
>.|TRBJ2-4|.|TRBV29-1
TGCAGCGTTGAGGAGGGGCAGCAAAACATTCAGTACTTC
CSVEEGQQNIQYF
>.|TRBJ2-3|.|TRBV27
TGTGCCAGCAGTCCGTGGGGAGTTACTAGCACAGATACGCAGTATTTT
CASSPWGVTSTDTQYF
>few|TRBJ2-7|TRBD2|TRBV30
TGTGCCTGGAGTGTACGGGGGGTCGCGTCCTACGAGCAGTACTTC
CAWSVRGVASYEQYF
>.|TRBJ1-4|TRBD1|TRBV6-1
TGTGCCAGCAACCGCGGGACAGGGGATAGGGAAAAACTGTTTTTT
CASNRGTGDREKLFF
>.|TRBJ1-5|.|TRBV11-2
TGTGCCAGCAGCTTAGCGGCTAGCAATCAGCCCCAGCATTTT
CASSLAASNQPQHF
>.|TRBJ1-1|.|TRBV19
TGTGCCAGTAGTAGATACCCAGGGGAGGCTGAAGCTTTCTTT
CASSRYPGEAEAFF
>.|TRBJ1-5|TRBD1|TRBV5-8
TGTGCCAGCAGCTCCAGGGGGTTAGGCAATCAGCCCCAGCATTTT
CASSSRGLGNQPQHF
>.|TRBJ2-7|.|TRBV2
TGTGCCAGCAGTGTTTATGACGGGGGCCTCTACGAGCAGTACTTC
CASSVYDGGLYEQYF
>.|TRBJ1-5|TRBD1|TRBV19
TGTGCCAGTAGTATGGGGACAGTTAGCAATCAGCCCCAGCATTTT
CASSMGTVSNQPQHF
>once|TRBJ1-1|.|TRBV30
TGTGCCTGGAACTTTGCAGGGATGACTGAAGCTTTCTTT
CAWNFAGMTEAFF
>.|TRBJ2-1|.|TRBV27
TGTGCCAGCAGTTTATTGGGCCCAGCGTTGAACCACAATGAGCAGTTCTTC
CASSLLGPALNHNEQFF